This entry lists 23 T cell receptor beta chains sequenced from one sample in a study of T cells in Graves' hyperthyroidism and ophthalmopathy. Regions amplified from RNA transcripts were the TCR beta CDR3 regions. Researchers ran a first-round RT-PCR on the TCR CDR3 using the HTBI primer set. From the multiplex PCR reads, TCRdb called clonotypes with MiXCR, one entry per CDR3 protein. The sample contains about 380,000 distinct CDR3 sequences, roughly 13% of which appear only once. Sequencing used blood. The receptors originated from a woman aged 55-70 years with Graves' hyperthyroidism.

This clonotype was counted once. This may be a read error: a much more frequent sequence differs by one nucleotide. The chain joins TRBV7-3 to TRBJ2-1; D is unresolved. Near its end, the DNA agrees better with TRBJ2-7, so the J call may be wrong. There are 17 residues in the CDR3. Germline CDR1 reads SGHTA; CDR2 reads FQGTGA. The CDR3 coding sequence is TGTGCCAGCAGCTTAAAACGCGGTGGCTACAACTCCAATGAGCAGTACTTC. It translates to CASSLKRGGYNSNEQYF.

This clonotype was recorded many times. The V gene is TRBV2, the J gene TRBJ2-1; 9 nucleotides line up with TRBD1. With V trimmed by 8 bases and J by 8 bases, 7 bases remained unmatched. The CDR3 consists of 13 residues. Germline assignment: CDR1 SNHLY and CDR2 FYNNEI. The CDR3 protein is CASAGTGNHEQFF. CDR3 in DNA: TGTGCCAGCGCCGGGACAGGGAACCATGAGCAGTTCTTC.

This clonotype showed up many times. This sequence joins TRBV12-3 or TRBV12-4 and TRBJ1-5; D gene unclear. V was shortened by 1 base and J by 4 bases, with 14 bases between the two germline ends. This CDR3 contains 16 residues. CDR3 amino acids: CASSLDRLGRNQPQHF. The CDR3 coding sequence is TGTGCCAGCAGTTTAGATCGTTTGGGAAGAAATCAGCCCCAGCATTTT.

The chain joins TRBV19 to TRBJ2-1; D is unresolved. The germline gives CDR1 LNHDA, CDR2 SQIVND (reference sequence). The ends were cut back, 11 bases at V and 0 bases at J, with 14 bases in the middle. The CDR3 length is 14 residues. DNA for the CDR3: TGTGCCGTGCGGTCGCGGTCCTCCTACAATGAGCAGTTCTTC. This sequence encodes CAVRSRSSYNEQFF.

This clonotype has a handful of counts. This sequence joins TRBV14 and TRBJ1-2, with TRBD1 as a possible D gene (5 bases). The CDR3 is made up of 13 amino acids. The V end was cut by 2 bases, the J end by 8 bases, with 12 bases between. In germline, CDR1 is SGHDN, CDR2 FVKESK. CDR3 protein: CASSQQQRGGYTF. DNA of the CDR3: TGTGCCAGCAGCCAACAACAACGGGGCGGCTACACCTTC.

This chain uses TRBV7-2 with TRBJ2-5; weak D call: TRBD2 (5 bases). Germline-derived CDR1 and CDR2 are SGHTA and FQGNSA. V was shortened by 7 bases and J by 0 bases, with 12 bases between the two germline ends. The CDR3 is 14 amino acids. The CDR3 reads CASTRGMYQETQYF. CDR3 coding DNA: TGTGCCAGCACGCGAGGGATGTACCAAGAGACCCAGTACTTC. The full variable domain, completed using reference TRBV7-2 and TRBJ2-5, is GAGVSQSPSNKVTEKGKDVELRCDPISGHTALYWYRQSLGQGLEFLIYFQGNSAPDKSGLPSDRFSAERTGGSVSTLTIQRTQQEDSAVYLCASTRGMYQETQYFGPGTRLLVL.

The table lists this clonotype with a few counts. A much larger clone lies a single base off, so this may be a read error. The chain recombines TRBV12-3 or TRBV12-4 with TRBJ2-5; 7 bases are shared with TRBD1. CDR3 size: 15 residues. With V trimmed by 5 bases and J by 5 bases, 11 bases remained unmatched. DNA for the CDR3: TGTGCCAGCAGTCCCCGGGACAGCCTGGGCGAGACCCAGTACTTC. Protein product: CASSPRDSLGETQYF.

This clonotype came up a few times. This chain uses TRBV20-1 with TRBJ2-2; unclear D gene. Germline loops: CDR1 DFQATT, CDR2 SNEGSKA (reference sequence). The CDR3 is made up of 12 amino acids. V lost 1 base to trimming and J lost 7 bases, with 7 bases between them. CDR3 in DNA: TGCAGTGCTAGAGCCCGTAGCGGGGAGCTGTTTTTT. This gives the protein CSARARSGELFF.

In this sample, this clonotype turned up a few times. The chain recombines TRBV3-1 with TRBJ1-4; maybe TRBD1 (5 bases). Trimming removed 4 bases from V and 14 bases from J, with 11 bases in between. The CDR3 spans 11 residues. From germline, CDR1 is LGHDT and CDR2 YNNKEL (reference sequence). The CDR3 nucleotides are TGTGCCAGCAGCCGCAGGGAATTTCTGTTTTTT. This gives the protein CASSRREFLFF.

The chain carries TRBV29-1 and TRBJ2-5; no firm D call. The V gene's germline CDR1 is SQVTM and CDR2 ANQGSEA. This CDR3 is built from 12 residues. Trimming shortened V by 7 bases and J by 2 bases, and 11 bases separated the two germline ends. CDR3 in DNA: TGCAGCGCCGACCCTGCTCAAGAGACCCAGTACTTC. Amino acids: CSADPAQETQYF.

CDR3 amino acids: CASSVDGRTYEQYF. CDR3 DNA: TGTGCCAGCAGCGTAGATGGGAGAACCTACGAGCAGTACTTC. The V gene is TRBV9, the J gene TRBJ2-7; maybe TRBD2 (5 bases). V gave up 0 bases and J gave up 2 bases, with 9 bases separating them. CDR1 is SGDLS and CDR2 is YYNGEE in the germline V gene. This CDR3 has 14 residues.

The rearrangement links TRBV11-1 to TRBJ2-4, with TRBD1 identical over 8 bases. This CDR3 contains 15 residues. Germline loops: CDR1 SGHAT, CDR2 FQDESV (reference sequence). Unmatched junction bases numbered 10, after V lost 5 bases and J lost 7 bases. CDR3 nucleotide sequence: TGTGCCAGCAGCCTCGGACAGGGAAAATGGAACATTCAGTACTTC. As protein: CASSLGQGKWNIQYF.

In its sample, this clonotype was seen many times. As DNA, the CDR3 is TGTGCCAGCAGCCTACAGGGTGAAGCTTTCTTT. Encoded protein: CASSLQGEAFF. The rearrangement uses TRBV11-3 and TRBJ1-1, with D maybe TRBD1 (6 bases). CDR1 is SGHNT, CDR2 YENEEA, per germline. The ends were cut back, 5 bases at V and 7 bases at J, with 8 bases in the middle. The CDR3 has 11 residues.

Many counts were recorded for this clonotype. The chain links TRBV12-3 or TRBV12-4 to TRBJ1-1; the D is unclear. The CDR3 is 13 residues long. The V and J ends lost 6 bases and 6 bases respectively, with 14 bases between them. The CDR3 sequence is CASSQDGYAEAFF. In DNA, the CDR3 is TGTGCCAGCAGCCAGGACGGATACGCTGAAGCTTTCTTT.

The chain employs TRBV28 and TRBJ2-7; TRBD2 matches 7 bases. CDR3 size: 15 residues. The ends lost 8 bases at V and 2 bases at J; junction bases unmatched: 12. Germline values: CDR1 MDHEN, CDR2 SYDVKM. Written as DNA, the CDR3 is TGTGCCAGCGGACTTGGGGGGGGTCGGACCTACGAGCAGTACTTC. Translation: CASGLGGGRTYEQYF.

This clonotype appeared many times. V and J are TRBV20-1 and TRBJ2-7, with D possibly matching TRBD1 (6 bases). The V end was cut by 1 base, the J end by 2 bases, with 15 bases between. Per the germline V gene, CDR1 is DFQATT and CDR2 is SNEGSKA (reference sequence). The CDR3 is 15 amino acids. CDR3 sequence (DNA): TGCAGTGCTAGAGTACGGCTCCGGGACACCTACGAGCAGTACTTC. Its protein is CSARVRLRDTYEQYF.

Ten or more counts support this clonotype. V gene TRBV20-1 combines with J gene TRBJ1-2; the D gene is possibly TRBD1 (5 bases). V was shortened by 0 bases and J by 4 bases, with 9 bases between the two germline ends. This CDR3 region has 13 residues. Germline V gene sequence: CDR1 DFQATT, CDR2 SNEGSKA (reference sequence). The CDR3 is CSAREQGAYGYTF. Here the CDR3 DNA reads TGCAGTGCTAGAGAGCAAGGGGCCTATGGCTACACCTTC.

This clonotype was detected ten times or more. This rearrangement joins TRBV20-1 to TRBJ2-3; 8 positions agree with TRBD1. Germline V gene data show CDR1 as DFQATT and CDR2 as SNEGSKA (reference sequence). The V gene end was trimmed by 4 bases and the J gene end by 0 bases; junction bases not matched to a gene: 3. This CDR3 region has 14 residues. CDR3 coding DNA: TGCAGTGCTACAACAGGGGGGAGCACAGATACGCAGTATTTT. This gives the protein CSATTGGSTDTQYF.

This clonotype was observed a handful of times. The genes are TRBV10-3 and TRBJ1-1; D may be TRBD1 (6 bases). CDR3 length: 13 residues. V was pared by 6 bases and J by 1 base, with 9 bases between. In germline, CDR1 is ENHRY, CDR2 SYGVKD. CDR3 nucleotides: TGTGCCATCAGAGAGGACAGGAACACTGAAGCTTTCTTT. Translating gives CAIREDRNTEAFF.

This clonotype was observed at least ten times. The rearrangement joins TRBV28 to TRBJ1-1; D is possibly TRBD1 (5 bases). The germline gives CDR1 MDHEN, CDR2 SYDVKM. The CDR3 is made up of 12 amino acids. Trimming removed 7 bases from V and 3 bases from J, with 9 bases in between. This chain's CDR3 is CASNQGDTEAFF. CDR3 coding DNA: TGTGCCAGCAATCAGGGTGACACTGAAGCTTTCTTT. Together with reference TRBV28 and TRBJ1-1, the CDR3 gives the full variable domain: DVKVTQSSRYLVKRTGEKVFLECVQDMDHENMFWYRQDPGLGLRLIYFSYDVKMKEKGDIPEGYSVSREKKERFSLILESASTNQTSMYLCASNQGDTEAFFGQGTRLTVV.

The chain carries TRBV6-5 and TRBJ1-2; D is ambiguous. With 0 bases removed from V and 2 bases from J, the gap between germline ends came to 10 bases. This CDR3 comprises 15 residues. Per germline, CDR1 MNHEY and CDR2 SVGAGI. The CDR3 here is CASSYSHSKNYGYTF. CDR3 bases: TGTGCCAGCAGTTACTCGCACTCAAAGAACTATGGCTACACCTTC.

This clonotype was found a few times. This chain joins TRBV11-2 and TRBJ1-2; 10 bases align to TRBD1. The V gene's germline CDR1 is SGHAT and CDR2 FQNNGV. V was clipped by 6 bases and J by 5 bases; unmatched bases: 3. This CDR3 spans 13 amino acids. In DNA, the CDR3 is TGTGCCAGCAGTGAGGACAGGGGGTATGGCTACACCTTC. Amino acid sequence: CASSEDRGYGYTF.

This clonotype was seen ten or more times. The chain combines TRBV28 with TRBJ1-2; D remains unclear. Germline-derived CDR1 and CDR2 are MDHEN and SYDVKM. The CDR3 consists of 13 residues. The V and J ends lost 3 bases and 7 bases respectively, with 12 bases between them. CDR3 region: CASSLRQDGGYTF. The DNA of the CDR3 is TGTGCCAGCAGTTTGAGGCAGGACGGTGGCTACACCTTC.